The entry below gives a single TCR beta chain sequence along with its context. This same CDR3 is encoded by further DNA sequences in the sample. The data originate from a study of blood T cell repertoires in COVID-19. The CDR3 spans 16 residues. The V gene lost 0 bases and the J gene lost 2 bases, with 13 bases spanning the gap. Germline V gene sequence: CDR1 MGHRA, CDR2 YSYEKL. The repertoire was sequenced with immunoSEQ multiplex PCR; TCRdb's copy has only in-frame clones and lacks some. The sample carries around 270,000 clones, about 89% recorded once. Sequencing input: peripheral blood. The chain recombines TRBV4-1 with TRBJ1-2, with D tentatively TRBD1 (5 bases). The origin of this receptor is a man aged 35 to 55 with acute or convalescent COVID-19. The CDR3 spells CASSQEGQDPNYGYTF. The DNA for the CDR3 is TGCGCCAGCAGCCAAGAGGGGCAGGATCCCAACTATGGCTACACCTTC.